The entry that follows covers one T cell receptor beta chain sequence. The antigen remains unidentified. V was pared by 2 bases and J by 0 bases, with 13 bases between. The CDR3 extends over 17 amino acids. Germline-derived CDR1 and CDR2 are MNHEY and SVGAGI. CDR3 and TCR beta VDJ profiling relied on genomic DNA as the template. TCRdb ran MiXCR on the reads and lists one entry per CDR3 protein. The data show roughly 420,000 distinct CDR3 sequences, under 80% seen once. The sample is drawn from a study of CD8+CD57+ T cells in acquired aplastic anemia. Whole-study context: Yields of DNA that came from sorted CD4+ and CD8+ cells averaged approximately 3.5 ug. Study-wide points: Roughly 30 CD8+ CDR3 sequences occurred in both the patients and the controls.

This chain links TRBV6-5 with TRBJ1-4; D is possibly TRBD1 (5 bases). The sequenced sample consisted of sorted CD4+, CD8+, or CD8+CD57+ T cells (not recorded which) from PBMCs. The sequence came from a human donor in good health, serving as a control. The CDR3 here is CASSYGGAGSTNEKLFF. DNA of the CDR3: TGTGCCAGCAGTTACGGAGGGGCAGGATCAACTAATGAAAAACTGTTTTTT.